These T cell receptor beta chains were read from a single sample in a study of T cells after somatic rescue of genetic block. Sequencing used immunoSEQ multiplex PCR; TCRdb keeps in-frame clones, though not all of them. The repertoire holds 80,000 to 100,000 clones, with 90% as singletons. Sequenced: peripheral blood mononuclear cells (PBMCs). The receptor set was obtained from a woman aged 18 to 35. Both conserved end residues are part of each CDR3. Each record gives: J gene, V gene, D gene, CDR3 length, clone size, CDR3 protein, CDR3 DNA. The D gene is left open where the match is weak. Clone size appears in some rows only: once, few, many, or a class for an expanded clone.

TRBJ2-5,TRBV15,TRBD2,14,.,CATSRLAGGETQYF,TGTGCCACCAGCCGACTAGCGGGAGGTGAGACCCAGTACTTC
TRBJ2-6,TRBV15,.,16,few,CATSRATGSGANVLTF,TGTGCCACCAGCAGAGCAACAGGTTCTGGGGCCAACGTCCTGACTTTC
TRBJ2-7,TRBV30,.,13,.,CAWGTGLTYEQYF,TGTGCCTGGGGAACCGGACTCACCTACGAGCAGTACTTC
TRBJ2-2,TRBV7-9,.,15,once,CASSFDVGNTGELFF,TGTGCCAGCAGCTTTGATGTAGGGAACACCGGGGAGCTGTTTTTT
TRBJ2-1,TRBV18,.,12,once,CASSPLKGEQFF,TGTGCCAGCTCACCCCTAAAGGGAGAGCAGTTCTTC
TRBJ2-5,TRBV4-3,.,15,.,CASSQGREGAETQYF,TGCGCCAGCAGCCAAGGGAGAGAAGGGGCAGAGACCCAGTACTTC
TRBJ1-5,TRBV30,.,16,.,CAWSVRDVTPNQPQHF,TGTGCCTGGAGTGTGAGGGATGTAACTCCCAATCAGCCCCAGCATTTT
TRBJ1-4,TRBV28,.,14,.,CASHAGGLNEKLFF,TGTGCCAGCCACGCGGGGGGCTTGAATGAAAAACTGTTTTTT
TRBJ1-5,TRBV5-8,.,15,.,CASSQDAYSNQPQHF,TGTGCCAGCAGCCAGGACGCATATAGCAATCAGCCCCAGCATTTT
TRBJ1-1,TRBV7-2,.,14,few,CASSTNRVGTEAFF,TGTGCCAGCAGCACGAACAGGGTCGGCACTGAAGCTTTCTTT
TRBJ2-6,TRBV6-1,TRBD1,20,.,CASSELGQSVAHSGANVLTF,TGTGCCAGCAGTGAATTGGGACAGAGTGTCGCCCACTCTGGGGCCAACGTCCTGACTTTC
TRBJ2-1,TRBV5-6,TRBD2,17,once,CASSSGFGRAFYNEQFF,TGTGCCAGCAGCTCAGGTTTCGGGAGGGCCTTCTACAATGAGCAGTTCTTC
TRBJ1-2,TRBV11-2,TRBD1,14,.,CASSLGQLIYGYTF,TGTGCCAGCAGCTTGGGACAGCTTATTTATGGCTACACCTTC
TRBJ2-7,TRBV19,.,14,.,CASSAGGQSYEQYF,TGTGCCAGTAGTGCCGGCGGGCAGTCCTACGAGCAGTACTTC
TRBJ2-1,TRBV14,TRBD2,17,.,CASSPYLTSGPNNEQFF,TGTGCCAGCAGCCCCTACCTAACTAGCGGGCCAAACAATGAGCAGTTCTTC
TRBJ1-5,TRBV18,TRBD1,15,few,CASSPRGGSNQPQHF,TGTGCCAGCTCACCACGAGGGGGCAGCAATCAGCCCCAGCATTTT
TRBJ2-3,TRBV10-3,.,15,.,CAIRSLATSTDTQYF,TGTGCCATCAGGAGTCTAGCGACTAGCACAGATACGCAGTATTTT
TRBJ1-4,TRBV6-1,.,16,.,CASSEAHGGLGEKLFF,TGTGCCAGCAGTGAAGCGCATGGGGGGTTAGGGGAAAAACTGTTTTTT
TRBJ1-1,TRBV2,TRBD1,14,few,CASRRDRRGTEAFF,TGTGCCAGCAGGAGGGACAGGCGAGGGACTGAAGCTTTCTTT
TRBJ2-7,TRBV28,TRBD1,16,.,CASCGRGSGASYEQYF,TGTGCCAGCTGCGGCAGGGGGTCAGGGGCCTCCTACGAGCAGTACTTC
TRBJ2-7,TRBV5-1,TRBD1,15,.,CASSTLTGGVNEQYF,TGCGCCAGCAGCACCTTGACAGGGGGCGTGAACGAGCAGTACTTC
TRBJ2-5,TRBV7-3,TRBD2,17,.,CASSLLAGDGGQETQYF,TGTGCCAGCAGCTTATTAGCGGGAGATGGGGGCCAAGAGACCCAGTACTTC
TRBJ1-6,TRBV5-4,.,13,.,CASTTPGETPLHF,TGTGCCAGCACCACCCCGGGGGAGACACCCCTCCACTTT
TRBJ2-7,TRBV7-6,TRBD1,13,once,CASSPGQYYEQYF,TGTGCCAGCAGCCCGGGACAGTACTACGAGCAGTACTTC
TRBJ1-2,TRBV2,TRBD1,16,.,CASMLPGTGGLYGYTF,TGTGCCAGCATGCTCCCCGGGACAGGGGGCCTCTATGGCTACACCTTC
TRBJ2-7,TRBV7-2,.,14,.,CASSFGRGPQEQYF,TGTGCCAGCAGCTTCGGCCGGGGGCCCCAGGAGCAGTACTTC
TRBJ1-4,TRBV19,.,13,.,CASSIRDDEKLFF,TGTGCCAGTAGTATCAGGGATGATGAAAAACTGTTTTTT
TRBJ1-5,TRBV4-3,.,19,.,CASSQGIWQGIDSNQPQHF,TGCGCCAGCAGCCAAGGTATTTGGCAGGGGATTGATAGCAATCAGCCCCAGCATTTT
TRBJ1-5,TRBV4-2,TRBD1,17,once,CASSQAPGGQGNQPQHF,TGTGCCAGCAGCCAAGCTCCAGGGGGCCAGGGCAATCAGCCCCAGCATTTT
TRBJ1-1,TRBV29-1,.,13,once,CSVRQAGGTEAFF,TGCAGCGTCAGACAGGCCGGCGGGACTGAAGCTTTCTTT
TRBJ2-7,TRBV12-5,.,14,.,CASGPRHGRWEQYF,TGTGCTAGTGGTCCGCGACATGGGCGGTGGGAGCAGTACTTC
TRBJ2-5,TRBV14,TRBD2,17,.,CASSPGLAGAFGETQYF,TGTGCCAGCAGCCCGGGACTAGCGGGAGCTTTCGGTGAGACCCAGTACTTC
TRBJ2-7,TRBV4-2,TRBD2,15,once,CASGPRLADRYEQYF,TGTGCCAGCGGCCCACGACTAGCGGACCGCTACGAGCAGTACTTC
TRBJ1-2,TRBV28,.,13,.,CASSGSGNYGYTF,TGTGCCAGCAGTGGGAGCGGAAACTATGGCTACACCTTC
TRBJ2-3,TRBV6-4,TRBD2,16,medium-sized,CASSDSREGDTDTQYF,TGTGCCAGCAGTGACTCACGGGAGGGCGACACAGATACGCAGTATTTT
TRBJ2-1,TRBV28,.,15,.,CASSLWTSSYNEQFF,TGTGCCAGCAGTTTGTGGACGAGCTCCTACAATGAGCAGTTCTTC
TRBJ2-7,TRBV2,.,14,.,CASSAGGSSYEQYF,TGTGCCAGCAGCGCAGGGGGGAGCTCCTACGAGCAGTACTTC
TRBJ2-1,TRBV27,TRBD2,17,.,CASSPLPAGGWGGEQFF,TGTGCCAGCAGTCCACTCCCGGCGGGGGGCTGGGGGGGTGAGCAGTTCTTC
TRBJ1-2,TRBV19,.,11,.,CATGQNYGYTF,TGTGCCACAGGACAGAACTATGGCTACACCTTC
TRBJ2-7,TRBV5-4,.,15,.,CASSLAGDRPGEQYF,TGTGCCAGCAGCTTGGCGGGAGACAGGCCTGGCGAGCAGTACTTC
TRBJ2-7,TRBV7-9,.,17,.,CASNSPGTEIRSYEQYF,TGTGCCAGCAACTCCCCCGGGACCGAGATTCGGTCCTACGAGCAGTACTTC
TRBJ1-5,TRBV28,.,14,.,CASSFPTVRQPQHF,TGTGCCAGCAGTTTCCCGACAGTCAGGCAGCCCCAGCATTTT
TRBJ2-7,TRBV28,TRBD2,13,.,CASLAGKSYEQYF,TGTGCCAGCTTAGCGGGAAAGTCCTACGAGCAGTACTTC
TRBJ1-1,TRBV19,.,14,few,CASSTDRRNTEAFF,TGTGCCAGTAGCACCGACAGGAGGAACACTGAAGCTTTCTTT
TRBJ2-1,TRBV7-9,TRBD2,17,once,CASSWTSGGSSYNEQFF,TGTGCCAGCAGCTGGACTAGCGGGGGGAGCTCCTACAATGAGCAGTTCTTC
TRBJ2-3,TRBV30,TRBD2,15,.,CAWSERGISTDTQYF,TGTGCCTGGAGTGAGCGGGGGATCTCCACAGATACGCAGTATTTT